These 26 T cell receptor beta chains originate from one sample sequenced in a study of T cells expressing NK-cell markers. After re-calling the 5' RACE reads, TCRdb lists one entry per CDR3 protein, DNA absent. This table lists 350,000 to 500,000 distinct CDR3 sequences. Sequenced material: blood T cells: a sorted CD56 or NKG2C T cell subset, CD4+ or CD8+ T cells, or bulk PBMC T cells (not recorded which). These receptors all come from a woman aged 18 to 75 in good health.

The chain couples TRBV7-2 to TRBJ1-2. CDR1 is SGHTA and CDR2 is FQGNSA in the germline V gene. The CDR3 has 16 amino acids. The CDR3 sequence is CASSFGVDGHGYGYTF.

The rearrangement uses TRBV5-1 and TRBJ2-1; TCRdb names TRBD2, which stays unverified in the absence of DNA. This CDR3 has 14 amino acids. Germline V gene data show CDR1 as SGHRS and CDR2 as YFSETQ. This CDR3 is CASSSGLALGEQFF.

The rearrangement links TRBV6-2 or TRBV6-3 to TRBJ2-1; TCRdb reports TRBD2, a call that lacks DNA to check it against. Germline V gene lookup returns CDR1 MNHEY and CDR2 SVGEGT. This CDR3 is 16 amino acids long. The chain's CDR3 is CASSFLAGESYNEQFF.

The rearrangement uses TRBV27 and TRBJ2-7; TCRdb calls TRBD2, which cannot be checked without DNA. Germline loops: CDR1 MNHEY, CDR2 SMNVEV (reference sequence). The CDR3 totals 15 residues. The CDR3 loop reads CASSPYQTGLDEQYF.

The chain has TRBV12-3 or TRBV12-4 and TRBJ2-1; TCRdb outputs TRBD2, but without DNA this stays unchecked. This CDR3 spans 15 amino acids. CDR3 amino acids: CASSPLAGSYNEQFF.

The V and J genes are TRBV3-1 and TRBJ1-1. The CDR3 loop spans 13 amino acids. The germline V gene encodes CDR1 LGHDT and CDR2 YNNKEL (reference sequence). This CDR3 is CASSQVLDTEAFF.

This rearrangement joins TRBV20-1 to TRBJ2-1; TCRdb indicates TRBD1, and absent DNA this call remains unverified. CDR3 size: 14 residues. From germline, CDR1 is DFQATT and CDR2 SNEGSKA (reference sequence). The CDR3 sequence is CSAWWQGPYNEQFF.

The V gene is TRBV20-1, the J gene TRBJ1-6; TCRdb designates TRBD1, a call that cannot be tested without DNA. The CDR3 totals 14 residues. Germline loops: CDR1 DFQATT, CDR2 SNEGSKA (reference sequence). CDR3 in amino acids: CSAGTGGYNSPLHF.

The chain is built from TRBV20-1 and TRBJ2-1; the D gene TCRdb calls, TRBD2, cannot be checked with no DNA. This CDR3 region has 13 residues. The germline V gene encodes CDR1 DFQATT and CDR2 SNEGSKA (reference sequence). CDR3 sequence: CSAIFGGSHEQFF.

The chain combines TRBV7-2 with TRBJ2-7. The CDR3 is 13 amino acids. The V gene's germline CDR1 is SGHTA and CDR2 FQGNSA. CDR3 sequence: CASSPAVIYEQYF.

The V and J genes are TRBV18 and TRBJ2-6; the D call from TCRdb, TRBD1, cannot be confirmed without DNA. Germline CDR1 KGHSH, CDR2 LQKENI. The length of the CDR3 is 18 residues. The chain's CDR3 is CASSPRTGALSGANVLTF. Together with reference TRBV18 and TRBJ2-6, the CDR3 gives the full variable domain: NAGVMQNPRHLVRRRGQEARLRCSPMKGHSHVYWYRQLPEEGLKFMVYLQKENIIDESGMPKERFSAEFPKEGPSILRIQQVVRGDSAAYFCASSPRTGALSGANVLTFGAGSRLTVL.

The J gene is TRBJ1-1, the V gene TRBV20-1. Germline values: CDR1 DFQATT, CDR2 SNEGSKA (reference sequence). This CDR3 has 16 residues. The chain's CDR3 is CSAVSDAGRVYTEAFF.

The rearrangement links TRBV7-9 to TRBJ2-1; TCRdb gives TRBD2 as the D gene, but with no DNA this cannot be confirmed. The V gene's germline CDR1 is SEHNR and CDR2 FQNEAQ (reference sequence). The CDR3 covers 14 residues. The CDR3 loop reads CASFASGSYNEQFF.

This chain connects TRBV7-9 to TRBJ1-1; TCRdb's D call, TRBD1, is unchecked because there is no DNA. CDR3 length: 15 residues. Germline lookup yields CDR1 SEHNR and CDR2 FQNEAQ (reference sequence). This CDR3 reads CASSLADREGTEAFF. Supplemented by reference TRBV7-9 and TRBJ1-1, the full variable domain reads DTGVSQNPRHKITKRGQNVTFRCDPISEHNRLYWYRQTLGQGPEFLTYFQNEAQLEKSRLLSDRFSAERPKGSFSTLEIQRTEQGDSAMYLCASSLADREGTEAFFGQGTRLTVV.

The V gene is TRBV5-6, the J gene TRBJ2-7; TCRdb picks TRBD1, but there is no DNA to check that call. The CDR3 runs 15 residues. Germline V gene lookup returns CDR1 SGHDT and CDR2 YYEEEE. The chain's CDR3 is CASSSLDRVGYEQYF.

The CDR3 region is CAIKAGVWDTQYF. This chain connects TRBV10-3 to TRBJ2-3; TCRdb picks TRBD2, but there is no DNA to check that call. This CDR3 comprises 13 residues. The germline V gene encodes CDR1 ENHRY and CDR2 SYGVKD.

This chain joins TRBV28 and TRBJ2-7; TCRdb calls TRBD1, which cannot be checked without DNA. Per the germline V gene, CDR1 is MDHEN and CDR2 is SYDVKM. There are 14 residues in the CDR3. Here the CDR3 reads CASSGTDDSYEQYF.

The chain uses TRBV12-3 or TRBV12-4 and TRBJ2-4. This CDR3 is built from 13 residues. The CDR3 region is CASSLVVRDIQYF.

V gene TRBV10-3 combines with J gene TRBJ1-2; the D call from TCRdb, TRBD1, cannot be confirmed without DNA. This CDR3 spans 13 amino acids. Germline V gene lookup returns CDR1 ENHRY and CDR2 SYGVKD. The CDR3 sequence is CAISGRGDYGYTF.

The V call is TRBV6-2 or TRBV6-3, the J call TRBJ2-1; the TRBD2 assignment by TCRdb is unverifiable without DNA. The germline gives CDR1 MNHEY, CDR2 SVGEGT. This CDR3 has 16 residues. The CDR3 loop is CASSYLSSGSYNEQFF.

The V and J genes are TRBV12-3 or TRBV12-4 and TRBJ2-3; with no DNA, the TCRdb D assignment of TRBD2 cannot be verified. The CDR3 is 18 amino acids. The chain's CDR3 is CASSAKRTSGIVTDTQYF.

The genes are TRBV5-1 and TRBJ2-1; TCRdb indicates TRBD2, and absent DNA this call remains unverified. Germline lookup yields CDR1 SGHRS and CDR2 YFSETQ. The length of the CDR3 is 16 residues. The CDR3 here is CASNSGGTSGVEEQFF.

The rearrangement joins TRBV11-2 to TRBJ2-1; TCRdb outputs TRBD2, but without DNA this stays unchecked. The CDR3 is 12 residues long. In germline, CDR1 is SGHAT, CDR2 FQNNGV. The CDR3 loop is CASSSFAASGAF. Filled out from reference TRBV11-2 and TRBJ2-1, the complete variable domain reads EAGVAQSPRYKIIEKRQSVAFWCNPISGHATLYWYQQILGQGPKLLIQFQNNGVVDDSQLPKDRFSAERLKGVDSTLKIQPAKLEDSAVYLCASSSFAASGAFGPGTRLTVL.

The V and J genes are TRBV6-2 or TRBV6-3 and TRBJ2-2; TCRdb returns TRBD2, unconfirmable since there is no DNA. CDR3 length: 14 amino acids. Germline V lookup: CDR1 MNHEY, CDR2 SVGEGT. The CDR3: CASSYRTSTGELFF.

The CDR3: CATSDLIAGGNEQFF. The J gene is TRBJ2-1, the V gene TRBV24-1; checking the TCRdb D call of TRBD2 is not possible without DNA. CDR1 and CDR2 from the germline V gene are KGHDR and SFDVKD. There are 15 residues in the CDR3.

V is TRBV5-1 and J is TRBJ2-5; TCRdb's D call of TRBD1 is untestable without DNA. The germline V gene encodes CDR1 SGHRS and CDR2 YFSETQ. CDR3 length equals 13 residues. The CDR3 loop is CASRRDVQETQYF.